The sample holds a few counts of the clone carrying this T cell receptor beta chain. The antigen remains unidentified. This entry comes from a study of blood T cells in healthy people across ages. Study-wide findings and caveats: Strong correlation linked observed beta diversity and percent naive T cells. PBMCs left unsorted prevented a conclusive naive versus antigen-experienced comparison. Roughly linear age-related decline in beta diversity appeared, significant by age approximately 41. Fewer expanded clones and more diversity marked long-lived versus aged donors.

Alongside a J-beta primer mix, a sample-barcoded 5' primer served in a second PCR lasting roughly 6 to 12 cycles. TCRdb used MiXCR to reprocess the 5' RACE reads, holding one entry per CDR3 protein. The table includes more than 1.4 million distinct CDR3 sequences, roughly 45% detected once. The V end was cut by 3 bases, the J end by 4 bases, with 15 bases between. The germline V gene encodes CDR1 ENHRY and CDR2 SYGVKD. This CDR3 is built from 15 residues. The chain has TRBV10-3 and TRBJ1-2; possible D gene TRBD1, 6 bases. The sample taken for sequencing was blood. The receptor was isolated from a woman in her late teens or twenties in good health. The CDR3 nucleotides read TGTGCCATCAGTGATGGGACATCGAGTTTCTATGGCTACACCTTC. It specifies CAISDGTSSFYGYTF.